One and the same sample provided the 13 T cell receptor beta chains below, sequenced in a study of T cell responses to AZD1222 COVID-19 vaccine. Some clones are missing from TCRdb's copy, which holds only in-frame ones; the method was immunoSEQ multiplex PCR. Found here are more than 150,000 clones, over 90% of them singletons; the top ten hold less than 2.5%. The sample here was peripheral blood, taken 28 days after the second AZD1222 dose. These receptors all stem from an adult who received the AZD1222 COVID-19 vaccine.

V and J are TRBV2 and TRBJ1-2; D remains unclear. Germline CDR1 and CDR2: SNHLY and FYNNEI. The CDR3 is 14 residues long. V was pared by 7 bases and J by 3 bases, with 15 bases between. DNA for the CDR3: TGTGCCAGCATGCAGGATCCCACGGACTATGGCTACACCTTC. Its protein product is CASMQDPTDYGYTF. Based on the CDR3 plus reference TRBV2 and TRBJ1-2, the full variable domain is EPEVTQTPSHQVTQMGQEVILRCVPISNHLYFYWYRQILGQKVEFLVSFYNNEISEKSEIFDDQFSVERPDGSNFTLKIRSTKLEDSAMYFCASMQDPTDYGYTFGSGTRLTVV.

The chain's CDR3 is CASSSAGGWNEQFF. The CDR3 coding sequence is TGTGCCAGCAGCTCCGCGGGGGGGTGGAATGAGCAGTTCTTC. This chain uses TRBV14 with TRBJ2-1; 9 nucleotides match TRBD2. The CDR3 totals 14 residues. The germline gives CDR1 SGHDN, CDR2 FVKESK. After removal of 5 bases from V and 7 bases from J, the junction contained 6 bases not matched to a gene.

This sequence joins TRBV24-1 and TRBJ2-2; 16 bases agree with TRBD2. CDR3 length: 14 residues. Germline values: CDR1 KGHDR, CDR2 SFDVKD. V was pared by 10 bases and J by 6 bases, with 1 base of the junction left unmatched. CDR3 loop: CATGLAGGSGELFF. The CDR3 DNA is TGTGCCACGGGACTAGCGGGAGGGTCCGGGGAGCTGTTTTTT.

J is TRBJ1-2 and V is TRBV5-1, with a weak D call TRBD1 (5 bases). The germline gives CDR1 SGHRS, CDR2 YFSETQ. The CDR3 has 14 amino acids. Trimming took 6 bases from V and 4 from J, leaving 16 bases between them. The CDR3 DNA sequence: TGCGCCAGCACTCCGGGGGGTTCTGGCTATGGCTACACCTTC. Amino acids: CASTPGGSGYGYTF.

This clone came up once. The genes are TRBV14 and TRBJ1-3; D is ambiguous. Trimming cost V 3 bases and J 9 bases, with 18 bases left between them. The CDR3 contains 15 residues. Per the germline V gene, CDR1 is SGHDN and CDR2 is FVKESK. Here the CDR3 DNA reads TGTGCCAGCAGCCACCGAACAGCAGTCGGTGCCACCATATATTTT. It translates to CASSHRTAVGATIYF.

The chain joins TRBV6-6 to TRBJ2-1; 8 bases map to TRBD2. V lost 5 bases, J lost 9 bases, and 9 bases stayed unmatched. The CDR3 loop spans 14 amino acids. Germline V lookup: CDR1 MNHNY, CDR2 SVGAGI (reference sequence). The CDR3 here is CASSTGGAASEQFF. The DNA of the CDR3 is TGTGCCAGCAGTACCGGGGGGGCGGCTAGTGAGCAGTTCTTC.

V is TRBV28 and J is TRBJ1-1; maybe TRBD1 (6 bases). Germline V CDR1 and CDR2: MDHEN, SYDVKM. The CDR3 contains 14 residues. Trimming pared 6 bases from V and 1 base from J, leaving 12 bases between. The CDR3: CASRGRGKNTEAFF. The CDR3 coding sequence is TGTGCCAGCAGAGGCAGGGGAAAGAACACTGAAGCTTTCTTT.

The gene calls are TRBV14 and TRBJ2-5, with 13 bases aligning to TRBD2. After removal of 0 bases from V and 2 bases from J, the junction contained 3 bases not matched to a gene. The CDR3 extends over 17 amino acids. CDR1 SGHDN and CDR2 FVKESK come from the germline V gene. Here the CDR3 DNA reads TGTGCCAGCAGCCAAGAAGGGGGACTAGCGGGGCAAGAGACCCAGTACTTC. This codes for CASSQEGGLAGQETQYF. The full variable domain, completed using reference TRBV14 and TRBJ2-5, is EAGVTQFPSHSVIEKGQTVTLRCDPISGHDNLYWYRRVMGKEIKFLLHFVKESKQDESGMPNNRFLAERTGGTYSTLKVQPAELEDSGVYFCASSQEGGLAGQETQYFGPGTRLLVL.

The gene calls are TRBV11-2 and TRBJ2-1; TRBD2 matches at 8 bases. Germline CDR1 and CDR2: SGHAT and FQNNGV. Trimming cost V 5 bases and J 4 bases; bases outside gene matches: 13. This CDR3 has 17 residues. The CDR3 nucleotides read TGTGCCAGCAGCCCAATCTCCGGTCCTAGCGGGTACAATGAGCAGTTCTTC. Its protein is CASSPISGPSGYNEQFF.

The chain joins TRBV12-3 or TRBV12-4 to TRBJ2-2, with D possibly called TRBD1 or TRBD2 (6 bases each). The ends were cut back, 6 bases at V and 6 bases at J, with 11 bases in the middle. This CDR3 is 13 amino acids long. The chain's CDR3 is CASRPGEAGELFF. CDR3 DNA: TGTGCCAGCAGGCCAGGGGAGGCCGGGGAGCTGTTTTTT.

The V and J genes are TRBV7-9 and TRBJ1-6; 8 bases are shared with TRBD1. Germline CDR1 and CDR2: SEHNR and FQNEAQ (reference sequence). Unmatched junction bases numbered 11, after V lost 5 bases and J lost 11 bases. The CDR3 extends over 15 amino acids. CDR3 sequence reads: CASSVGQGTGPPLHF. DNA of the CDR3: TGTGCCAGCAGCGTCGGACAGGGAACAGGGCCACCCCTCCACTTT.

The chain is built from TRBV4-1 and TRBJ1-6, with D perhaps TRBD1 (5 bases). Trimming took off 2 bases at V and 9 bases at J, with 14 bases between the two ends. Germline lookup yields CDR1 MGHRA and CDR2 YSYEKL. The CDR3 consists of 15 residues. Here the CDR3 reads CASSQTQGFVSPLHF. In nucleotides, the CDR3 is TGCGCCAGCAGCCAAACTCAGGGCTTTGTTTCACCCCTCCACTTT.

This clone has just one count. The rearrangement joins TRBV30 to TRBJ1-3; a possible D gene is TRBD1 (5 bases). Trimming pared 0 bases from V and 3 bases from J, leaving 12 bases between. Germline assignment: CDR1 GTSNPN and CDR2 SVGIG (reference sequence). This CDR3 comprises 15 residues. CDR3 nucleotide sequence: TGTGCCTGGAGTGTACTTTCAGGGCTTGGAAACACCATATATTTT. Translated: CAWSVLSGLGNTIYF.